These 20 T cell receptor beta chains originate from one sample sequenced in a study of early T cells in non-severe SARS-CoV-2 infection. TCRdb re-derived calls from the 5' RACE reads in MiXCR, one entry per CDR3 protein. The sample holds 65,000 to 95,000 distinct CDR3 sequences; 7.5% to 10% are singletons and the top ten take about 5.3%. Sample: whole blood. The receptors stem from an adult who was a healthcare worker with PCR-confirmed SARS-CoV-2 infection or an uninfected control (not recorded which).

The genes are TRBV4-2 and TRBJ2-5; D perhaps matches TRBD2 (6 bases). This CDR3 spans 16 amino acids. Germline-derived CDR1 and CDR2 are LGHNA and YNFKEQ. The V gene lost 2 bases and the J gene lost 0 bases, with 13 bases spanning the gap. The DNA of the CDR3 is TGTGCCAGCAGCCAAAATGGAGGGATGTACCAAGAGACCCAGTACTTC. Its translation: CASSQNGGMYQETQYF.

The sample holds many counts of this clonotype. This rearrangement joins TRBV27 to TRBJ2-3, with D perhaps TRBD1 (6 bases). This CDR3 comprises 14 residues. The germline gives CDR1 MNHEY, CDR2 SMNVEV (reference sequence). V dropped 5 bases and J dropped 0 bases, with 9 bases sitting between them. CDR3 protein: CASSQDRSTDTQYF. CDR3 DNA: TGTGCCAGCAGTCAGGACAGAAGCACAGATACGCAGTATTTT.

Many counts were recorded for this clonotype. J is TRBJ2-1 and V is TRBV12-3 or TRBV12-4; tentatively, D is TRBD2 (6 bases). Deletions cut 6 bases from V and 6 bases from J, with 15 bases between. CDR3 size: 14 residues. CDR3 coding DNA: TGTGCCAGCAGCCCGACCTTTAGCGGCAATGAGCAGTTCTTC. It encodes CASSPTFSGNEQFF.

This clonotype was counted ten times or more. The rearrangement links TRBV7-9 to TRBJ2-4, with TRBD1 as a possible D gene (6 bases). CDR1 is SEHNR and CDR2 is FQNEAQ in the germline V gene (reference sequence). V was trimmed by 4 bases and J by 0 bases, leaving 13 bases between them. The CDR3 is made up of 16 amino acids. DNA for the CDR3: TGTGCCAGCAGCTATGGACAGAAGTTAGCCAAAAACATTCAGTACTTC. This translates into CASSYGQKLAKNIQYF.

This clonotype showed up many times. The chain employs TRBV20-1 and TRBJ2-7; 10 nucleotides agree with TRBD2. In germline, CDR1 is DFQATT, CDR2 SNEGSKA (reference sequence). The junction had 12 bases not matched to a gene; V was cut back by 6 bases and J by 1 base. CDR3 length equals 16 residues. This CDR3 reads CSAAPPSSGRSYEQYF. The CDR3 bases are TGCAGTGCCGCTCCCCCCTCTAGCGGGAGATCCTACGAGCAGTACTTC.

In this sample, this clonotype turned up many times. The chain joins TRBV5-1 to TRBJ2-1, with TRBD2 matching 8 bases. Germline V gene lookup returns CDR1 SGHRS and CDR2 YFSETQ. The CDR3 length is 15 residues. The trim removed 2 bases at V and 3 bases at J, leaving 4 bases unmatched. For the CDR3, the DNA is TGCGCCAGCAGCTTTTTAGCGGGATTCTACAATGAGCAGTTCTTC. Encoded protein: CASSFLAGFYNEQFF. Supplemented by reference TRBV5-1 and TRBJ2-1, the full variable domain reads KAGVTQTPRYLIKTRGQQVTLSCSPISGHRSVSWYQQTPGQGLQFLFEYFSETQRNKGNFPGRFSGRQFSNSRSEMNVSTLELGDSALYLCASSFLAGFYNEQFFGPGTRLTVL.

The sample holds a few counts of this clonotype. One junction end disagrees with the germline gene, perhaps due to a read error. The chain uses TRBV28 and TRBJ2-3; 7 bases agree with TRBD1. Germline-derived CDR1 and CDR2 are MDHEN and SYDVKM. The CDR3 totals 16 residues. The CDR3 DNA is TGTGCCAGCATTTTAAGGGGGCCAGGGCGCACAGATACGCAGTATTTT. It specifies CASILRGPGRTDTQYF.

This clonotype was picked up many times. The chain joins TRBV10-2 to TRBJ2-2; D might be TRBD2 (5 bases). The CDR3 runs 13 residues. V was shortened by 7 bases and J by 3 bases, with 9 bases between the two germline ends. The V gene's germline CDR1 is WSHSY and CDR2 SAAADI. The CDR3 is CASMRADTGELFF. The CDR3 nucleotides read TGCGCCAGCATGAGGGCAGACACCGGGGAGCTGTTTTTT.

V gene TRBV7-9 combines with J gene TRBJ2-1, with TRBD2 matching 12 bases. The CDR3 loop spans 15 amino acids. Trimming took 4 bases from V and 8 from J; bases not matched to a gene: 6. Germline CDR1 SEHNR, CDR2 FQNEAQ (reference sequence). DNA for the CDR3: TGTGCCAGCAGCTACGGGGCTAGCGGGAGGGATGAGCAGTTCTTC. It encodes CASSYGASGRDEQFF.

This clonotype was recorded a few times. This chain joins TRBV9 and TRBJ2-2; 10 bases map to TRBD2. CDR1 is SGDLS and CDR2 is YYNGEE in the germline V gene. CDR3 length equals 20 residues. V was clipped by 2 bases and J by 1 base; unmatched bases: 14. CDR3 coding DNA: TGTGCCAGCAGCGTCCGGCCTGGACTAGCGGCTTCCCGGAACACCGGGGAGCTGTTTTTT. Its translation: CASSVRPGLAASRNTGELFF.

Only a few counts were recorded for this clonotype. The chain is built from TRBV18 and TRBJ2-3; D possibly corresponds to TRBD2 (6 bases). V shed 3 bases and J shed 5 bases, with 9 bases lying between them. Germline lookup yields CDR1 KGHSH and CDR2 LQKENI. CDR3 length: 13 amino acids. The CDR3 DNA sequence: TGTGCCAGCTCACCCGGAGGGGTAGATACGCAGTATTTT. Residues: CASSPGGVDTQYF.

CDR3 nucleotides: TGCAGTGGGGAGGGGCCTGAAAACACCATATATTTT. Translated: CSGEGPENTIYF. The V gene is TRBV20-1, the J gene TRBJ1-3; D perhaps matches TRBD1 (5 bases). CDR1 is DFQATT, CDR2 SNEGSKA, per germline (reference sequence). Deletions cut 7 bases from V and 6 bases from J, with 13 bases between. The CDR3 consists of 12 residues.

This clonotype was counted ten times or more. DNA for the CDR3: TGCGCCAGCAGTGAGGGGAAAGACTACGAGCAGTACTTC. This sequence encodes CASSEGKDYEQYF. V is TRBV10-1 and J is TRBJ2-7; D gene ambiguous. Germline V gene sequence: CDR1 WNHNN, CDR2 SYGVQD (reference sequence). The CDR3 has 13 residues. Trimming took off 2 bases at V and 3 bases at J, with 8 bases between the two ends.

This clonotype has a count of ten or more. The chain recombines TRBV5-1 with TRBJ2-7, with no clear D. V was cut by 0 bases and J by 2 bases, with 12 bases left in between. This CDR3 has 15 residues. Germline assignment: CDR1 SGHRS and CDR2 YFSETQ. The chain's CDR3 is CASSLEGRTPYEQYF. The CDR3 DNA follows: TGCGCCAGCAGCTTGGAAGGAAGGACCCCCTACGAGCAGTACTTC. The full variable domain, with the rest looked up from reference TRBV5-1 and TRBJ2-7, is KAGVTQTPRYLIKTRGQQVTLSCSPISGHRSVSWYQQTPGQGLQFLFEYFSETQRNKGNFPGRFSGRQFSNSRSEMNVSTLELGDSALYLCASSLEGRTPYEQYFGPGTRLTVT.

This clonotype was detected a few times. The J gene is TRBJ2-5, the V gene TRBV20-1, with D tentatively TRBD2 (5 bases). V lost 0 bases and J 2 bases, leaving 13 bases between the germline ends. CDR3 size: 15 residues. From germline, CDR1 is DFQATT and CDR2 SNEGSKA (reference sequence). The CDR3 region has the DNA TGCAGTGCTAGAGATTTCAGAGGGAAGCAAGAGACCCAGTACTTC. As protein: CSARDFRGKQETQYF.

This clonotype has at least ten counts. The chain couples TRBV29-1 to TRBJ1-1, with D possibly being TRBD1 (5 bases). The CDR3 has 14 amino acids. Germline CDR1 reads SQVTM; CDR2 reads ANQGSEA. V gave up 6 bases and J gave up 1 base, with 15 bases separating them. The CDR3 DNA follows: TGCAGCGTAGAAAACAGGCGGGGGAACACTGAAGCTTTCTTT. The encoded protein is CSVENRRGNTEAFF.

The rearrangement links TRBV18 to TRBJ1-2, with D maybe TRBD1 (5 bases). Trimming removed 2 bases at V and 8 bases at J, with 15 bases between. Germline V gives CDR1 KGHSH, CDR2 LQKENI. The CDR3 spans 14 residues. CDR3 protein: CASSPGAGLVGYTF. Here the CDR3 DNA reads TGTGCCAGCTCACCAGGCGCAGGGTTAGTAGGCTACACCTTC.

J is TRBJ1-6 and V is TRBV27, with 9 positions matching TRBD1. Germline CDR1 MNHEY, CDR2 SMNVEV (reference sequence). The CDR3 loop spans 15 amino acids. V was pared by 6 bases and J by 5 bases, with 5 bases of the junction left unmatched. DNA of the CDR3: TGTGCCAGCAGGTTCAACAGGGGGCATAATTCACCCCTCCACTTT. Translating it yields CASRFNRGHNSPLHF.

This clonotype was observed a handful of times. The chain carries TRBV7-9 and TRBJ2-1, with 9 bases fitting TRBD1. Trimming took 10 bases from V and 2 from J; bases not matched to a gene: 6. Germline V gene sequence: CDR1 SEHNR, CDR2 FQNEAQ (reference sequence). CDR3 length equals 14 residues. The CDR3 protein is CATRGQGTYNEQFF. The CDR3 coding sequence is TGTGCCACCAGGGGACAGGGCACCTACAATGAGCAGTTCTTC.

This clonotype was detected ten times or more. J is TRBJ2-3 and V is TRBV19; D is uncertain. Germline V gene sequence: CDR1 LNHDA, CDR2 SQIVND (reference sequence). Deletions cut 8 bases from V and 0 bases from J, with 9 bases between. There are 13 residues in the CDR3. In DNA form, the CDR3 reads TGTGCCAGTCGAGCGACTAGCACAGATACGCAGTATTTT. This gives the protein CASRATSTDTQYF. The whole variable domain, filled in from reference TRBV19 and TRBJ2-3, reads DGGITQSPKYLFRKEGQNVTLSCEQNLNHDAMYWYRQDPGQGLRLIYYSQIVNDFQKGDIAEGYSVSREKKESFPLTVTSAQKNPTAFYLCASRATSTDTQYFGPGTRLTVL.